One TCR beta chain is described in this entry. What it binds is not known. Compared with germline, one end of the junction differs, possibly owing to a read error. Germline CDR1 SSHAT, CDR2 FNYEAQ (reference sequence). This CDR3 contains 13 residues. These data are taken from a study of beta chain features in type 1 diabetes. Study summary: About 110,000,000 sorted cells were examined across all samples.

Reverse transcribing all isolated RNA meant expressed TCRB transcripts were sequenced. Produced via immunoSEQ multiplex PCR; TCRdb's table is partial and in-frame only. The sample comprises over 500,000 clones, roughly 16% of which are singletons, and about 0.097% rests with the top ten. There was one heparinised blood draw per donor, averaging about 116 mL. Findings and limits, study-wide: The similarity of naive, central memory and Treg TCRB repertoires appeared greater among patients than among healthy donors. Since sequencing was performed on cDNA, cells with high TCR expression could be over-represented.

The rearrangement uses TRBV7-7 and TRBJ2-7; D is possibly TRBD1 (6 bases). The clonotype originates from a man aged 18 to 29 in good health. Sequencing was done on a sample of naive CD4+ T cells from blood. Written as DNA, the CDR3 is TGTGCTAGCAGCTTAGACAGGACCTACGAGCAGTACTTC. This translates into CASSLDRTYEQYF.